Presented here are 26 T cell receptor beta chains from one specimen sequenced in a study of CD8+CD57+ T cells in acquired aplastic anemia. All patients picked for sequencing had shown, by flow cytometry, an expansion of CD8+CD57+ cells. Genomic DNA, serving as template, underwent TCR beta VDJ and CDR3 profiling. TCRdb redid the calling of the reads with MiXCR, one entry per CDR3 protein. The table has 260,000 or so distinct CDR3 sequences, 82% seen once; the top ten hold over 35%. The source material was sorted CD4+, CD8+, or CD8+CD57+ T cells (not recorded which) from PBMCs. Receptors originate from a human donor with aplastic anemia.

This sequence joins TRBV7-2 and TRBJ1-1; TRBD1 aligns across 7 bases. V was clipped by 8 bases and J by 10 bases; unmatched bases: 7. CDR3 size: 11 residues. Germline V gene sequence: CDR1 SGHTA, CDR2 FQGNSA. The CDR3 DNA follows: TGTGCCAGCGCGGAGGGGGCCTCAGCTTTCTTT. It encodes CASAEGASAFF.

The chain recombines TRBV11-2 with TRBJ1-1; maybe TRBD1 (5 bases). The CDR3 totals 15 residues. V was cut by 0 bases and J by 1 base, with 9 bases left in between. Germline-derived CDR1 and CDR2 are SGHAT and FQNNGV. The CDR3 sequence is CASSLDIGGNTEAFF. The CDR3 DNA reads TGTGCCAGCAGCTTAGATATCGGGGGGAACACTGAAGCTTTCTTT.

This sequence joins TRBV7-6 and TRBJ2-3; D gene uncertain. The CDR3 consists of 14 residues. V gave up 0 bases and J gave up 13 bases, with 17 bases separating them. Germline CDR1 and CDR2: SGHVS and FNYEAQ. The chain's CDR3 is CASSLAGGPKKKYF. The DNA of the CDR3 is TGTGCCAGCAGCTTAGCGGGCGGTCCAAAAAAGAAGTATTTT.

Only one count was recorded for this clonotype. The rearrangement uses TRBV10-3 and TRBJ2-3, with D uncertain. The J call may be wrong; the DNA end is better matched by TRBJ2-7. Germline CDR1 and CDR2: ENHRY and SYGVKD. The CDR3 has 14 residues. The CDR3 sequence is CAISAAAGIYKQYF. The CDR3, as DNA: TGTGCCATCAGTGCCGCCGCAGGAATATACAAGCAGTACTTC.

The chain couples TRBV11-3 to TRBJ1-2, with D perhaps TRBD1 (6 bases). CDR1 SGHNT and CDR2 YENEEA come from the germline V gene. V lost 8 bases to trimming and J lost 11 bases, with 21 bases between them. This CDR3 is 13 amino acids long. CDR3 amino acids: CASSRQADGMYTF. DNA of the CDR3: TGTGCCAGCTCAAGACAGGCCGACGGGATGTACACCTTC.

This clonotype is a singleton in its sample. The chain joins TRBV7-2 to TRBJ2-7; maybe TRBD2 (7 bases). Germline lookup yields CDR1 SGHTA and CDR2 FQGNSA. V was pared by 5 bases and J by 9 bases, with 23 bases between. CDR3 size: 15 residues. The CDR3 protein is CASSPGGWGADAQYV. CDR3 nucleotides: TGTGCCAGCAGCCCGGGGGGCTGGGGCGCAGACGCGCAGTACGTC.

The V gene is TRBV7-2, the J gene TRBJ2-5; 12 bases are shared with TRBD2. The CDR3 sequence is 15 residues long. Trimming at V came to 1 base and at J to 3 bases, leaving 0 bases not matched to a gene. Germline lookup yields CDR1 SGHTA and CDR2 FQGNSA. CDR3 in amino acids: CASSLGTSGEETQYF. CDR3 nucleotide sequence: TGTGCCAGCAGCTTAGGGACTAGCGGGGAAGAGACCCAGTACTTC.

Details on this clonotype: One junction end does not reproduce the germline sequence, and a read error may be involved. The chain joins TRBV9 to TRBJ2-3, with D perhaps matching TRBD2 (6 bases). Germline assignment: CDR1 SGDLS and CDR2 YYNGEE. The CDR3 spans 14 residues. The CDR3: CASSLMGGTGGYNF. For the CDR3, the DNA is TGTGCCAGCAGCTTAATGGGCGGGACGGGTGGCTACAATTTT.

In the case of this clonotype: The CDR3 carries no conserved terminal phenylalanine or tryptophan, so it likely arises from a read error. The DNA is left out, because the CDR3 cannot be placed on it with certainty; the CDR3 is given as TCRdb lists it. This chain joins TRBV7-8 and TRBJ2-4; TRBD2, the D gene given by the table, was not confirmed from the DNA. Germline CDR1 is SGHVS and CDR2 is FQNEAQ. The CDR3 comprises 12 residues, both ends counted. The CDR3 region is CASGLAGGPDTQ.

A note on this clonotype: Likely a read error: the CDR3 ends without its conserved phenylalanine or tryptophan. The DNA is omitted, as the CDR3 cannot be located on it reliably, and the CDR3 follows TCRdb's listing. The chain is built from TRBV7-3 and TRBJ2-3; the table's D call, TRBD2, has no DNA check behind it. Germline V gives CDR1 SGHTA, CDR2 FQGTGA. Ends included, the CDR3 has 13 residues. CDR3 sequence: CASSDGYEQNDGP.

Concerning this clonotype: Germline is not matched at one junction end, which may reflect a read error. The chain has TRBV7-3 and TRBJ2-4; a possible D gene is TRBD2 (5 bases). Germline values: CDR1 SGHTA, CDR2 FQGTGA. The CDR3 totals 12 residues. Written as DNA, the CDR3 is TGTGCCAGCGGAGGAGCTGGGAACATCCAGAAGTTC. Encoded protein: CASGGAGNIQKF.

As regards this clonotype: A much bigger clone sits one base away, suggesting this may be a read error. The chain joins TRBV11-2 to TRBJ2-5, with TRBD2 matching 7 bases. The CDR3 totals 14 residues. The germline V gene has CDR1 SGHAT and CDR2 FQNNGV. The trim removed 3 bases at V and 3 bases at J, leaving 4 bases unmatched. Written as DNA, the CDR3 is TGTGCCAGCAGCTTGGGGAGGGGCGAAGAGACCCAGTACTTC. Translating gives CASSLGRGEETQYF.

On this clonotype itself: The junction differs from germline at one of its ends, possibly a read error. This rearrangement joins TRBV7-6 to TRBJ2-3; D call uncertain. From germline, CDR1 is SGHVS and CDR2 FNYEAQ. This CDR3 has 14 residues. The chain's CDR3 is CASSLAPADKQYFF. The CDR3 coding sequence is TGTGCCAGCAGCTTAGCGCCAGCAGATAAGCAGTATTTTTTT.

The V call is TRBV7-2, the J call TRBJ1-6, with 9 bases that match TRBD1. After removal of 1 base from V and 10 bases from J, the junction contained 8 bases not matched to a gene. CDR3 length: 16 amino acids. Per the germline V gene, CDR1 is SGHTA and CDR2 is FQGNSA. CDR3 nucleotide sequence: TGTGCCAGCAGCTTAGGTCGGGACAGGGTAGCCTCACCCCTCCACTTT. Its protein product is CASSLGRDRVASPLHF.

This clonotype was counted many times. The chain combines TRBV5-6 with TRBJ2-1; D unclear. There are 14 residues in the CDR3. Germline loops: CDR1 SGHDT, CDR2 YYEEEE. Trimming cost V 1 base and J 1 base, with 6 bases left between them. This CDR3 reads CASSLILSYNEQFF. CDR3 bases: TGTGCCAGCAGCTTGATTCTGTCCTACAATGAGCAGTTCTTC.

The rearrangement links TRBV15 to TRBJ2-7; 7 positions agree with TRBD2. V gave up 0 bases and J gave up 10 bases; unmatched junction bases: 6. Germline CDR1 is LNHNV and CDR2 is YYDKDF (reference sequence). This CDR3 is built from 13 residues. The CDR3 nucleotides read TGTGCCACCAGCAGAGATAGGACTAGAGGACAGTACTTC. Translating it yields CATSRDRTRGQYF.

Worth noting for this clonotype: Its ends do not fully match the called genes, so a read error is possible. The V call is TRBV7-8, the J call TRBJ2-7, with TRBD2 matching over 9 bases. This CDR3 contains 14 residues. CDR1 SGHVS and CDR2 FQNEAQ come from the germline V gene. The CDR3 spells CATSLAGVPYTQYF. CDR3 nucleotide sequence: TGTGCCACCAGCTTAGCGGGAGTTCCCTATACGCAGTACTTC.

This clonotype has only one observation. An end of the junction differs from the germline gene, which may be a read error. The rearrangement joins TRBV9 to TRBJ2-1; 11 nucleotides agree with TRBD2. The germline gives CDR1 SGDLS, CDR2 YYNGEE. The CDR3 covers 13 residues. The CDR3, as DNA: TGTGCCAGCAGCGTTCTAGCGGGGGGTGACCATGAGTTC. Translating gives CASSVLAGGDHEF.

The CDR3 protein is CASSFQRSGGSAEYF. The DNA for the CDR3 is TGTGCCAGCAGCTTTCAAAGAAGCGGGGGGAGCGCTGAGTATTTT. This chain uses TRBV7-9 with TRBJ2-3, with TRBD2 matching 9 bases. V was clipped by 3 bases and J by 13 bases; unmatched bases: 14. Germline V CDR1 and CDR2: SEHNR, FQNEAQ (reference sequence). The CDR3 loop spans 15 amino acids.

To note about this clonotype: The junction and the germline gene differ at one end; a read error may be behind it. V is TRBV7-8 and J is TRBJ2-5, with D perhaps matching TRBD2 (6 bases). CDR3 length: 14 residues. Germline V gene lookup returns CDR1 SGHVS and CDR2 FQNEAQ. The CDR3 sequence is CATGRGSTDTKQFF. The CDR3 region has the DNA TGTGCCACCGGGAGAGGGAGCACAGATACGAAGCAGTTTTTC.

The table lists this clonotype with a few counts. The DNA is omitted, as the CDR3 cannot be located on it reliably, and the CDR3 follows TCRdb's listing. The CDR3 loop reads CASSSYICSATLGDSSYNEQFF. J is TRBJ2-1 and V is TRBV13; TRBD2, the D gene given by the table, was not confirmed from the DNA. The CDR3 sequence runs 22 residues, both termini included. Germline loops: CDR1 PRHDT, CDR2 FYEKMQ (reference sequence).

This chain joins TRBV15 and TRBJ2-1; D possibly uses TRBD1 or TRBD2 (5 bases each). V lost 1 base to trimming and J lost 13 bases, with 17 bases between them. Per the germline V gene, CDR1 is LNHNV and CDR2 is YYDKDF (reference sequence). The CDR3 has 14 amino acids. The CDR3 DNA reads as TGTGCCACCAGCAGAGGCAGGGAGAAAGATACCCAGTTCTTC. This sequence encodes CATSRGREKDTQFF.

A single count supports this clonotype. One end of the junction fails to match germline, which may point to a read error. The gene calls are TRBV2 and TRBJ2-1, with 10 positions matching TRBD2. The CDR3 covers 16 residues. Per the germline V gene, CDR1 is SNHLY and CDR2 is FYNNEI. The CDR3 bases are TGTGCCAGCAGCTTTGAGAGTAGCGGGGGGACCGATGAGCAGTCCTTC. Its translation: CASSFESSGGTDEQSF. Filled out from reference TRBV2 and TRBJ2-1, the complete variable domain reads EPEVTQTPSHQVTQMGQEVILRCVPISNHLYFYWYRQILGQKVEFLVSFYNNEISEKSEIFDDQFSVERPDGSNFTLKIRSTKLEDSAMYFCASSFESSGGTDEQSFGPGTRLTVL.

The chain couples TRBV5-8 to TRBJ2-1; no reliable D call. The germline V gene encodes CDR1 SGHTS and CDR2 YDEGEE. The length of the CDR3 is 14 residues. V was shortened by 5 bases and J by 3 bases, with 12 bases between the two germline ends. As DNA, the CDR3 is TGTGCCAGCAGTTACGACACTCTCTACAATGAGCAGTTCTTC. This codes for CASSYDTLYNEQFF.

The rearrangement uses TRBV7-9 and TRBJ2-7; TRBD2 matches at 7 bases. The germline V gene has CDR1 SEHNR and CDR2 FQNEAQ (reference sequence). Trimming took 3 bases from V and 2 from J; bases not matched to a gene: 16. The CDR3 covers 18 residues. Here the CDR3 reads CASSFHPSGTALAYEQYV. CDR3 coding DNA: TGTGCCAGCAGCTTTCATCCAAGCGGGACGGCCCTTGCCTACGAGCAGTACGTC.

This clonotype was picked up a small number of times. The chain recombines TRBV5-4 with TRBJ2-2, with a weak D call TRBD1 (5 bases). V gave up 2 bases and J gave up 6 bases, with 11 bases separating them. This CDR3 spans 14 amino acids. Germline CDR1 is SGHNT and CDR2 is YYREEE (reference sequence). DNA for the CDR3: TGTGCCAGCAGCTTAGCAGGGATCGCCGGGGAGCTGTTTTTT. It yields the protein CASSLAGIAGELFF.